Listed below are T cell receptor beta chains from one sample, sequenced in a study of T cells in Graves' hyperthyroidism and ophthalmopathy. TCRdb itself ran the multiplex PCR reads through MiXCR, one entry per CDR3 protein. The repertoire includes about 350,000 distinct CDR3 sequences, less than 20% of them detected once, and 15% sits in the top ten. The sample was blood. These receptors were obtained from a woman in her forties with Graves' ophthalmopathy. Each CDR3 is given with its conserved first and last residue. D genes are given only for firm matches. For some rows the clone size is stated as once, few or many, or as a class when expanded; others skip it.

CDR3 length: 16; V gene: TRBV12-3/TRBV12-4; J gene: TRBJ1-3; D gene: TRBD1; clone size: few; CDR3 protein: CASTPGDRGTGNTIYF; CDR3 DNA: TGTGCCAGCACTCCGGGGGACAGGGGTACTGGAAACACCATATATTTT
CDR3 length: 15; V gene: TRBV28; J gene: TRBJ2-5; D gene: TRBD2; clone size: few; CDR3 protein: CASSSRTSEGETQYF; CDR3 DNA: TGTGCCAGCAGTTCCAGGACTAGCGAGGGAGAGACCCAGTACTTC
CDR3 length: 16; V gene: TRBV11-2; J gene: TRBJ1-2; D gene: .; clone size: many; CDR3 protein: CASSTGTSAGHYGYTF; CDR3 DNA: TGTGCCAGCAGCACAGGGACTTCAGCGGGGCATTATGGCTACACCTTC
CDR3 length: 16; V gene: TRBV11-1; J gene: TRBJ2-2; D gene: .; clone size: .; CDR3 protein: CASSSRTDENTGELFF; CDR3 DNA: TGTGCCAGCAGCTCAAGGACAGACGAGAACACCGGGGAGCTGTTTTTT
CDR3 length: 13; V gene: TRBV12-3/TRBV12-4; J gene: TRBJ1-2; D gene: .; clone size: many; CDR3 protein: CASSGETVYGYTF; CDR3 DNA: TGTGCCAGCAGCGGGGAGACGGTCTATGGCTACACCTTC
CDR3 length: 14; V gene: TRBV6-5; J gene: TRBJ1-1; D gene: .; clone size: many; CDR3 protein: CASSSAVVGAEAFF; CDR3 DNA: TGTGCCAGCAGTTCCGCCGTGGTTGGGGCTGAAGCTTTCTTT
CDR3 length: 15; V gene: TRBV12-3/TRBV12-4; J gene: TRBJ2-5; D gene: TRBD2; clone size: many; CDR3 protein: CASSSKLAAWGTQYF; CDR3 DNA: TGTGCCAGCAGTTCCAAACTAGCGGCTTGGGGGACCCAGTACTTC
CDR3 length: 14; V gene: TRBV5-5; J gene: TRBJ2-7; D gene: TRBD1; clone size: many; CDR3 protein: CASTPGTAVYEQYF; CDR3 DNA: TGTGCCAGCACTCCGGGGACAGCAGTATACGAGCAGTACTTC
CDR3 length: 11; V gene: TRBV3-1; J gene: TRBJ1-2; D gene: .; clone size: many; CDR3 protein: CASSQGGGYTF; CDR3 DNA: TGTGCCAGCAGCCAAGGGGGTGGCTACACCTTC
CDR3 length: 15; V gene: TRBV11-2; J gene: TRBJ2-7; D gene: TRBD2; clone size: many; CDR3 protein: CASSLRGLAGGEQYF; CDR3 DNA: TGTGCCAGCAGCTTAAGGGGACTAGCGGGAGGGGAGCAGTACTTC
CDR3 length: 14; V gene: TRBV20-1; J gene: TRBJ2-5; D gene: .; clone size: .; CDR3 protein: CSARTPGVRETQYF; CDR3 DNA: TGCAGTGCGCGTACCCCGGGGGTACGGGAGACCCAGTACTTC